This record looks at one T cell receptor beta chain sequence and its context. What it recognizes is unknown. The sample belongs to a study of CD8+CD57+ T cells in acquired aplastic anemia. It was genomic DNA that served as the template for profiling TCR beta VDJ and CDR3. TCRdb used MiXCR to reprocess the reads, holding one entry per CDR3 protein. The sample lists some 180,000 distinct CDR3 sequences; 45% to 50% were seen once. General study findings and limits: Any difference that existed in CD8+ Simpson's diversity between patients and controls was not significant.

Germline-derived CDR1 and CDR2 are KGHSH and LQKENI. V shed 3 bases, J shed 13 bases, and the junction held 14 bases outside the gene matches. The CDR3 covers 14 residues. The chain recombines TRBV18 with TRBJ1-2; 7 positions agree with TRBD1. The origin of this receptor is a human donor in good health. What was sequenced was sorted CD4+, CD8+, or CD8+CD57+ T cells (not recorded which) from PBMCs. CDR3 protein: CASSPSETGFLGTF. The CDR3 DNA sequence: TGTGCCAGCTCACCGTCAGAGACAGGGTTCTTGGGCACCTTC.